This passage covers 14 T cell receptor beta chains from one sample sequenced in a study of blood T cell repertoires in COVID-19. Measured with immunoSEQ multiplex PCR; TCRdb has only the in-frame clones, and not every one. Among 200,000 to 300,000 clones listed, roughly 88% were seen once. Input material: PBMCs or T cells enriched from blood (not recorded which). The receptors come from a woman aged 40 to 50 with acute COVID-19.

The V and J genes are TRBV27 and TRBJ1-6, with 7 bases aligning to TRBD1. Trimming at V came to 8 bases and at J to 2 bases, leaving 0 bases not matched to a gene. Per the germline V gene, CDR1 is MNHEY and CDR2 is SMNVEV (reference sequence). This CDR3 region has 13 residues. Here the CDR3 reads CASGTAYNSPLHF. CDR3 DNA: TGTGCCAGCGGGACAGCCTATAATTCACCCCTCCACTTT.

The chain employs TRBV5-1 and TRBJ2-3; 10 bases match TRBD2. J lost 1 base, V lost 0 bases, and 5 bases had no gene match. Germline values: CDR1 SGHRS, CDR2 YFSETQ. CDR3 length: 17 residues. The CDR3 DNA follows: TGCGCCAGCAGCTTGGCACCTAGCGGGAGCGGCACAGATACGCAGTATTTT. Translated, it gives CASSLAPSGSGTDTQYF.

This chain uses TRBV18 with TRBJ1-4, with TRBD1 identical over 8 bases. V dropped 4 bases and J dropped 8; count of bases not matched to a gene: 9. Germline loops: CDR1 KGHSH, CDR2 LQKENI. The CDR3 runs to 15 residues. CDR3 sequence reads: CASSLTGGREEKLFF. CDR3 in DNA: TGTGCCAGCTCACTTACAGGGGGGAGAGAAGAAAAACTGTTTTTT.

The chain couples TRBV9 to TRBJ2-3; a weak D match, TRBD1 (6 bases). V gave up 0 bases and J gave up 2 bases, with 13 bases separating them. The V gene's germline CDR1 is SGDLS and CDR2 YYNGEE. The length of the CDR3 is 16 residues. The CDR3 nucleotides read TGTGCCAGCAGCGTAGAAGGGGGAGCCCACACAGATACGCAGTATTTT. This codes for CASSVEGGAHTDTQYF.

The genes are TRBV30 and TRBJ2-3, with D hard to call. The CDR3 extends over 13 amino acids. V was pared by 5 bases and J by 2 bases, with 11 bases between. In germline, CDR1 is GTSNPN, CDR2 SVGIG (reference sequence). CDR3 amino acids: CAWGVDSTDTQYF. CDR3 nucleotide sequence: TGTGCCTGGGGGGTAGACTCCACAGATACGCAGTATTTT. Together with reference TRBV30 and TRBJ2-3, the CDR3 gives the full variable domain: SQTIHQWPATLVQPVGSPLSLECTVEGTSNPNLYWYRQAAGRGLQLLFYSVGIGQISSEVPQNLSASRPQDRQFILSSKKLLLSDSGFYLCAWGVDSTDTQYFGPGTRLTVL.

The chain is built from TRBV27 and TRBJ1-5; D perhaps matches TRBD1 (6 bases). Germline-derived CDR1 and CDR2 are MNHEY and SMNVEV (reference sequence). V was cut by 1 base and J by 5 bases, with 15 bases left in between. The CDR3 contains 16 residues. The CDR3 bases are TGTGCCAGCAGTTTATTGTCAGCAGGGGTTCATCAGCCCCAGCATTTT. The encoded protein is CASSLLSAGVHQPQHF.

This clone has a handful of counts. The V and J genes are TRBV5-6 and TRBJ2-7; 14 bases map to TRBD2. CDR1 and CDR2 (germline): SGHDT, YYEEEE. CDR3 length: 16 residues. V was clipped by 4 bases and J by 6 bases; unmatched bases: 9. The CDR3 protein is CASSARLAGGLREQYV. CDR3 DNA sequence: TGTGCCAGCAGCGCCAGACTAGCGGGAGGGCTTCGCGAGCAGTACGTC.

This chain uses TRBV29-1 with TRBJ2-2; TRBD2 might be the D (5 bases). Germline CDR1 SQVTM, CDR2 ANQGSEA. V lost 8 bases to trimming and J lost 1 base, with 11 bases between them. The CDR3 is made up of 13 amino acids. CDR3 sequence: CSFQDWNTGELFF. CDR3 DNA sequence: TGCAGCTTCCAGGACTGGAACACCGGGGAGCTGTTTTTT.

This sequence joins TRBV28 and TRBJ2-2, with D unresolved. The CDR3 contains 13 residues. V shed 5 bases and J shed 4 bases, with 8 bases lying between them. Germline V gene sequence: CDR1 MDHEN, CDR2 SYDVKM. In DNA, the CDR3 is TGTGCCAGCAGTCCCCCCGGCACCGGGGAGCTGTTTTTT. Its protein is CASSPPGTGELFF.

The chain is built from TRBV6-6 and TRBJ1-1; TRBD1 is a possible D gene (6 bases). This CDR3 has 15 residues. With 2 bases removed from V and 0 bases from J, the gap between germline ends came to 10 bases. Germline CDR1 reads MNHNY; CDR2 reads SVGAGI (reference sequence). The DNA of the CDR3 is TGTGCCAGCAGTTACGACAGGTCCCTGAACACTGAAGCTTTCTTT. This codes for CASSYDRSLNTEAFF.

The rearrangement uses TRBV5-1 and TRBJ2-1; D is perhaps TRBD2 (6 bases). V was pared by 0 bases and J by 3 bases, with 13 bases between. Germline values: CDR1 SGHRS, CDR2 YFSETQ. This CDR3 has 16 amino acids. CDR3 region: CASSLGQGGGYNEQFF. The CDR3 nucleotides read TGCGCCAGCAGCTTGGGGCAGGGAGGAGGCTACAATGAGCAGTTCTTC. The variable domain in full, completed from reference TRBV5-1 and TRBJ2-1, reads KAGVTQTPRYLIKTRGQQVTLSCSPISGHRSVSWYQQTPGQGLQFLFEYFSETQRNKGNFPGRFSGRQFSNSRSEMNVSTLELGDSALYLCASSLGQGGGYNEQFFGPGTRLTVL.

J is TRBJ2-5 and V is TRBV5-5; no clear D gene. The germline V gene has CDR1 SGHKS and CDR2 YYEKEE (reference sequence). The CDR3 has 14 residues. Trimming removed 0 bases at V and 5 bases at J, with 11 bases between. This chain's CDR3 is CASSLGQMRETQYF. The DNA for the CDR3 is TGTGCCAGCAGCTTGGGCCAGATGAGGGAGACCCAGTACTTC.

CDR3 residues: CASTAGPYEQYF. DNA for the CDR3: TGTGCCAGCACTGCAGGGCCCTACGAGCAGTACTTC. The rearrangement joins TRBV3-1 (or the pseudogene TRBV3-2) to TRBJ2-7; D is possibly TRBD1 (5 bases). The CDR3 extends over 12 amino acids. Germline values: CDR1 LGHDT, CDR2 YNNKEL (reference sequence). Trimming stripped 7 bases from V and 2 bases from J, with 9 bases between.

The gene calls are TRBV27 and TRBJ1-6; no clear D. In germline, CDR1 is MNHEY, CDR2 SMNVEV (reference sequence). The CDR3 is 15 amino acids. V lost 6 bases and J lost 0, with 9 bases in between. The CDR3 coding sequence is TGTGCCAGCAGCCCGTACAGCTCCTATAATTCACCCCTCCACTTT. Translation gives CASSPYSSYNSPLHF.